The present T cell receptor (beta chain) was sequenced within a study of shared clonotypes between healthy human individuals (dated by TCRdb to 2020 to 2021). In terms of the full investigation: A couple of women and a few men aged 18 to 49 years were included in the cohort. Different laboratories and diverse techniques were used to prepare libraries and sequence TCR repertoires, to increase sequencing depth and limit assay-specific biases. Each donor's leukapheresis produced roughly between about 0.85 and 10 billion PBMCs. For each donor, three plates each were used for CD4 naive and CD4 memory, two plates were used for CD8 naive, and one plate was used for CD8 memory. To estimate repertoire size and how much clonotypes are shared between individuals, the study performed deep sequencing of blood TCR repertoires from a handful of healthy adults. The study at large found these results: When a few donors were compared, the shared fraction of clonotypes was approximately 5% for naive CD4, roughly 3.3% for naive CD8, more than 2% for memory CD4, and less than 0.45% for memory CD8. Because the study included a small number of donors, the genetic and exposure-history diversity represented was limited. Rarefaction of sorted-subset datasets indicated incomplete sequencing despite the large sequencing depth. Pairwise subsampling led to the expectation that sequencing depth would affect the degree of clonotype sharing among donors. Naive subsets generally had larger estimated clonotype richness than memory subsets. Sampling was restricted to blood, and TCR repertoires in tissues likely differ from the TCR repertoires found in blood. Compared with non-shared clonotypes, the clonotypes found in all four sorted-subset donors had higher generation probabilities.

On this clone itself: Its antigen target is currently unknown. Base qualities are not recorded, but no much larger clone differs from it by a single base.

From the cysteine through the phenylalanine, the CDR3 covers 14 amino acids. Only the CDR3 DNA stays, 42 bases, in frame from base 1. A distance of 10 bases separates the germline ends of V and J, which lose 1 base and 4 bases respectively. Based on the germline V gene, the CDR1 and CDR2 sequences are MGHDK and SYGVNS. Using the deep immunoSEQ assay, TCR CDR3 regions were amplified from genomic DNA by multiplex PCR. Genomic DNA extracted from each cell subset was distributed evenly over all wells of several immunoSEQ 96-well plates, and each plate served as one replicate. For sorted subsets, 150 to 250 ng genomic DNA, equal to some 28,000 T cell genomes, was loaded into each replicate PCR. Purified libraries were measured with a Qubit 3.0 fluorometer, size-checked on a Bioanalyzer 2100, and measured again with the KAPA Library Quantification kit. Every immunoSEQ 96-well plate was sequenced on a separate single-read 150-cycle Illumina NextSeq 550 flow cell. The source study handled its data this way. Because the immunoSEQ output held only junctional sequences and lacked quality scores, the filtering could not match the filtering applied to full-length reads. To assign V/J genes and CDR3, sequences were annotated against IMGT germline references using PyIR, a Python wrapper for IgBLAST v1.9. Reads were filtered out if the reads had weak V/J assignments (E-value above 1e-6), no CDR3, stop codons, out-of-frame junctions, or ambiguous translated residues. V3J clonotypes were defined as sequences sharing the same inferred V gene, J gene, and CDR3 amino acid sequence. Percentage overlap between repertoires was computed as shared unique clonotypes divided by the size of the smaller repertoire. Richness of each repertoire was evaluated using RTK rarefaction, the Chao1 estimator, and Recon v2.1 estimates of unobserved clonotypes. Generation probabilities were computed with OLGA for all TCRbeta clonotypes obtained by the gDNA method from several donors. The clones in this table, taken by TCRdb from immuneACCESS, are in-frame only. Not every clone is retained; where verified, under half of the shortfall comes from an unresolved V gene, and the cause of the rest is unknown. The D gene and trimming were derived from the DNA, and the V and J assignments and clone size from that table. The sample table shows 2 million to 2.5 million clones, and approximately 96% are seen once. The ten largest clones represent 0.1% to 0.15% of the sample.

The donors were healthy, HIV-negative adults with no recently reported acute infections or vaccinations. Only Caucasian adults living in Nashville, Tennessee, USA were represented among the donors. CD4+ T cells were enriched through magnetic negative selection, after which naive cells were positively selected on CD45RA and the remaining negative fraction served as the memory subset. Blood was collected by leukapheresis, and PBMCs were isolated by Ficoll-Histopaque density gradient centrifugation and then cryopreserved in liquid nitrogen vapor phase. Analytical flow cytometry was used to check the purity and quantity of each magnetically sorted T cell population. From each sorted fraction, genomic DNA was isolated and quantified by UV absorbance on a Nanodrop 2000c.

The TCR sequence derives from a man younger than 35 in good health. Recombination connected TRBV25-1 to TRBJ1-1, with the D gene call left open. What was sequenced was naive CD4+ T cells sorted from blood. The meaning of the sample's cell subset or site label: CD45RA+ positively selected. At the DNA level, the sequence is TGTGCCAGCAGTGAATCCATTTGGGGCACTGAAGCTTTCTTT. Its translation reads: CASSESIWGTEAFF.